The clone carrying this T cell receptor (beta chain) was seen just once. Its antigen is still unknown. These data belong to a study of OX40 agonist ivuxolimab in advanced cancers. Across the whole study: Treatment of patients was with ivuxolimab, an agonistic anti-OX40 (CD134) antibody. Every patient in dose escalation had hepatocellular carcinoma, melanoma, renal cell or head and neck cancer.

After removal of 4 bases from V and 3 bases from J, the junction contained 5 bases not matched to a gene. Per germline, CDR1 SGHKS and CDR2 YYEKEE (reference sequence). This CDR3 has 14 amino acids. Findings of the study overall: Researchers did not establish what antigens the expanded peripheral T cells target. Certain nonresponders likewise exhibited a low normalized T-cell clonal expansion.

The method was immunoSEQ multiplex PCR; TCRdb's version includes in-frame clones alone and lacks a portion of them. The profile covers roughly 36,000 clones, with 65% to 75% appearing a single time and under 20% taken by the ten largest. The clonotype comes from an adult with an advanced solid tumor such as melanoma, head and neck, liver or kidney cancer. This rearrangement joins TRBV5-5 to TRBJ1-1; TRBD1 matches at 8 bases. Sequencing was performed on CD4+ or CD8+ T cells sorted from blood, taken in a trial of the OX40 agonist ivuxolimab. In nucleotides, the CDR3 is TGTGCCAGCAGCGCGGGACAGGTGTACACTGAAGCTTTCTTT. Translating gives CASSAGQVYTEAFF.